This section outlines one TCR beta chain sequence together with its context. These data originate in a study of blood T cell repertoires in COVID-19. Whole-study context: The United States, Italy and Spain were the sources of the acute and convalescent COVID-19 samples. From T cells, B-cell-depleted T cells, or PBMCs came the material, which was cDNA or gDNA.

Trimming cost V 2 bases and J 2 bases, with 11 bases left between them. The germline V gene encodes CDR1 LNHDA and CDR2 SQIVND (reference sequence). This CDR3 is built from 15 residues. Authors' processing steps: Estimation of nucleated cell counts was performed using reference gene primer amplification. This table comes from immunoSEQ multiplex PCR, and its TCRdb copy is limited to in-frame clones, with some not included. V and J calls and clone size come straight from that table; D and trimming were deduced from the DNA. Of about 320,000 clones detected, approximately 85% appear once; the ten largest clones hold approximately 7.6%.

Sequenced: peripheral blood. The rearrangement joins TRBV19 to TRBJ2-3, with a weak D call TRBD2 (6 bases). This sequence originates from a human donor in a cohort sampled during active COVID-19. The CDR3 sequence is CASSIPGLLTDTQYF. The CDR3 region has the DNA TGTGCCAGTAGTATACCCGGACTACTCACAGATACGCAGTATTTT.